The clone carrying this TCR beta chain was found once. Its antigen remains unidentified. The data are from a study of cytomegalovirus exposure and HLA in healthy donors. Clones were read by immunoSEQ multiplex PCR, and TCRdb kept only the in-frame ones, dropping some. The top ten clones hold 1.5% to 2% of a sample with tens of thousands of clones, about 97% of them seen once. Study-wide results and caveats: A few CMV-associated chains were confirmed in vitro to be specific for CMV antigens. The study listed approximately 170 cytomegalovirus-associated TCR beta chains. Clusters of TCRs from the first cohort tended to co-occur in the 95 to 150 validation repertoires (as a later analysis found).

The sequence was obtained from a woman aged 18-29 years in good health and CMV-seropositive. What was sequenced was PBMCs.

The CDR3 sequence is CATRAGPRYEQYF. The CDR3 bases are TGTGCCACCCGAGCGGGACCCCGCTACGAGCAGTACTTC. V and J are TRBV6-1 and TRBJ2-7; TRBD2 agrees at 7 bases. The junction had 9 bases not matched to a gene; V was cut back by 10 bases and J by 3 bases. The germline V gene encodes CDR1 MNHNS and CDR2 SASEGT. The CDR3 is made up of 13 amino acids.